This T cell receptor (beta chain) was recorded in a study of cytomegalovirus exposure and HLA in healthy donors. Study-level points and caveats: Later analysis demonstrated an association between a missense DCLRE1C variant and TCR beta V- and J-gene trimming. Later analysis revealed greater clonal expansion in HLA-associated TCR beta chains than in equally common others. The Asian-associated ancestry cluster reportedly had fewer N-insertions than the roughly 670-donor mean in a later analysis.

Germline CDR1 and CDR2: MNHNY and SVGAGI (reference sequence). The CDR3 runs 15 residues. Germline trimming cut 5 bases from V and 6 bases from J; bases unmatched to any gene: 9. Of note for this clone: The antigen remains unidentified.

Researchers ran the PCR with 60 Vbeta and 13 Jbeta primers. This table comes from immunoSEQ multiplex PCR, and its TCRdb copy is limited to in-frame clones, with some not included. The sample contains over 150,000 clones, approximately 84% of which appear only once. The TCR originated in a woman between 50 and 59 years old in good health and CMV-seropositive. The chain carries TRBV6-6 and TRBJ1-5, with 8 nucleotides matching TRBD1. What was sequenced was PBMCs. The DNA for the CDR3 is TGTGCCAGCAGTGACGGACAGGGAAGGTCTCAGCCCCAGCATTTT. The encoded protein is CASSDGQGRSQPQHF.